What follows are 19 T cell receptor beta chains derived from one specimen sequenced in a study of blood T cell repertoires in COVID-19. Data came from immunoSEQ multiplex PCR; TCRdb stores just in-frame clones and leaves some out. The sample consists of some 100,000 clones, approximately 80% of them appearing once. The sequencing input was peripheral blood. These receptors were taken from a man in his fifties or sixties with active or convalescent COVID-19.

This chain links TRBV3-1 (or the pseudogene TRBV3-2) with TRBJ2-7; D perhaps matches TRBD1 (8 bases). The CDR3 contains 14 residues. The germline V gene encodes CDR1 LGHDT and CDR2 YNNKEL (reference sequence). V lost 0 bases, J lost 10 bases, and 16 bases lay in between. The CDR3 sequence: CASSQEDREGAQYF. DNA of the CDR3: TGTGCCAGCAGCCAAGAGGACAGGGAGGGGGCTCAGTACTTC.

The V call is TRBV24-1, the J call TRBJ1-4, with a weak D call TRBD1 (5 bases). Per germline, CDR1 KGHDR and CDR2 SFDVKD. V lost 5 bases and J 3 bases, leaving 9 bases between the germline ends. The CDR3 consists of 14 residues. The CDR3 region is CATSAGLPNEKLFF. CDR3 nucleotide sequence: TGTGCCACCAGTGCGGGACTACCTAATGAAAAACTGTTTTTT.

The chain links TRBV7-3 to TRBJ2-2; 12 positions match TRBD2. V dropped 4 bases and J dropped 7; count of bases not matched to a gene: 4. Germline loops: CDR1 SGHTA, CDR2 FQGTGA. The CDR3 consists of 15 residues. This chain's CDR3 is CASSSSGLAGGELFF. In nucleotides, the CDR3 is TGTGCCAGCAGCTCCTCGGGACTAGCGGGCGGGGAGCTGTTTTTT.

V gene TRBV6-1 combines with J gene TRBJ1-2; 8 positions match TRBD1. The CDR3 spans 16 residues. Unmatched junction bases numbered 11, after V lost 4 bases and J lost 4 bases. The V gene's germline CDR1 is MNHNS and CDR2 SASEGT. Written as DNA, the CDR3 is TGTGCCAGCAGTGTCCCTCAGGGGGCGCTTTCCTATGGCTACACCTTC. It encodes CASSVPQGALSYGYTF.

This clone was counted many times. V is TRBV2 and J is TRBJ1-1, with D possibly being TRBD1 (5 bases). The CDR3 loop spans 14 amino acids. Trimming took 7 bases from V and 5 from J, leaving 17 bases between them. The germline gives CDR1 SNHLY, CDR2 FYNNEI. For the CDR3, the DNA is TGTGCCAGCACCGAGGAGGGGCTGGGGACTGAAGCTTTCTTT. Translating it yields CASTEEGLGTEAFF.

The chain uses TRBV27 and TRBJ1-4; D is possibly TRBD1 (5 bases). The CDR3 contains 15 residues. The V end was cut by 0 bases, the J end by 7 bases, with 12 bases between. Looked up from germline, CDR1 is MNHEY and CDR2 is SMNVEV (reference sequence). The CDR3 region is CASSLSSGDSEKLFF. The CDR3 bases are TGTGCCAGCAGTTTATCGTCGGGGGATAGTGAAAAACTGTTTTTT.

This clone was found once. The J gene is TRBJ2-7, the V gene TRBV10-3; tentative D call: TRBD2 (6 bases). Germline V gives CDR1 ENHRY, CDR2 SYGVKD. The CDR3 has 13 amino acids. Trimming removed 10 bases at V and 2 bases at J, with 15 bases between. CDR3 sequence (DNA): TGTGCCACAACCGGGACGGGGGCCTACGAGCAGTACTTC. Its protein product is CATTGTGAYEQYF.

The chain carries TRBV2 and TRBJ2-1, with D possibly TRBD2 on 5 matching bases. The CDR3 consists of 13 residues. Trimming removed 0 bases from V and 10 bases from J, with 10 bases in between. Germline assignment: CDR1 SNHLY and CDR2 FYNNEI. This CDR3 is CASSEALWREQFF. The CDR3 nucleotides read TGTGCCAGCAGTGAAGCGCTCTGGAGGGAGCAGTTCTTC.

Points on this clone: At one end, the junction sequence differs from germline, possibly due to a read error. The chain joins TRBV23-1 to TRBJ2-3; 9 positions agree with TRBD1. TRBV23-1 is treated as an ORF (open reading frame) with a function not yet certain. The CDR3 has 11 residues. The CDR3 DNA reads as TGCGCAGAGACTGCCGGGACAGGGCTTGATTTT. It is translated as CAETAGTGLDF.

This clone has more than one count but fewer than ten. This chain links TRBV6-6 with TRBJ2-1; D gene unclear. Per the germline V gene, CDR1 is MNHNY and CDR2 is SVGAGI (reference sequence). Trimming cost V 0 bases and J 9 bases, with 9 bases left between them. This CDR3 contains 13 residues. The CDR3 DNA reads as TGTGCCAGCAGTTACTCATCTATACCTGAGCAGTTCTTC. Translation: CASSYSSIPEQFF.

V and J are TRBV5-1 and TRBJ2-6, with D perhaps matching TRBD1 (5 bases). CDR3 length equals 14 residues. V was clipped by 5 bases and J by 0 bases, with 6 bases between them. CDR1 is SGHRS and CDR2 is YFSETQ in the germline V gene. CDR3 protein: CASSDSSGANVLTF. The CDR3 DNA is TGCGCCAGCAGTGACAGCTCTGGGGCCAACGTCCTGACTTTC.

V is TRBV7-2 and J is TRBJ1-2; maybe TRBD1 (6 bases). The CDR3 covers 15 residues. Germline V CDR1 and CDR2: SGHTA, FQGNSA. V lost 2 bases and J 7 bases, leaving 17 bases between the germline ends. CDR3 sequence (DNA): TGTGCCAGCAGCTTACGAATATCCGGGGGGCCTGGCTACACCTTC. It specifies CASSLRISGGPGYTF.

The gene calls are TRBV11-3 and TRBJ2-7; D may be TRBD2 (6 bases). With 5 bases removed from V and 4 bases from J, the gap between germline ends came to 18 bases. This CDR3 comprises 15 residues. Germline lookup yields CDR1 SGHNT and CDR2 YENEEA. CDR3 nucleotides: TGTGCCAGCAGCCTCTCCGGGACTCCAGGGTACGAGCAGTACTTC. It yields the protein CASSLSGTPGYEQYF.

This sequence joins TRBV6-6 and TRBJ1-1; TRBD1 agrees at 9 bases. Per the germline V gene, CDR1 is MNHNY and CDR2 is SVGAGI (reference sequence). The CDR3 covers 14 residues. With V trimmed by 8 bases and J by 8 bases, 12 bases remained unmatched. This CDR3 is CASFGQGLTSEAFF. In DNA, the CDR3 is TGTGCCAGCTTCGGACAGGGGTTAACCTCCGAAGCTTTCTTT.

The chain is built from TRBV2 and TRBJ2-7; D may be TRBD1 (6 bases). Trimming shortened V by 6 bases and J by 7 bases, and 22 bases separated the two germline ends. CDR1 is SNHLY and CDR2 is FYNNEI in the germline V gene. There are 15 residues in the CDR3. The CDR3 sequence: CASSPGTTVSLEQYF. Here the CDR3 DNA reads TGTGCCAGCAGCCCCGGGACAACCGTCTCCCTAGAGCAGTACTTC.

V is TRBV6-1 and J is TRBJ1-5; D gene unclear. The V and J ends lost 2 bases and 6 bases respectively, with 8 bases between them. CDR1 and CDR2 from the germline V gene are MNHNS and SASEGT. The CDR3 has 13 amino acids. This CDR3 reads CASSELRSQPQHF. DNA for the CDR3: TGTGCCAGCAGTGAATTACGTAGTCAGCCCCAGCATTTT.

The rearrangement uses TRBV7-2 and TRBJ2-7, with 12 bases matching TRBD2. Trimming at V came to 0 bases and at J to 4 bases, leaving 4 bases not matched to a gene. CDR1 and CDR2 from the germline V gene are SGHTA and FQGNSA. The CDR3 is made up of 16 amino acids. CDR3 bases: TGTGCCAGCAGCTTAGCACCGACTAGCGGGAGTTACGAGCAGTACTTC. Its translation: CASSLAPTSGSYEQYF.

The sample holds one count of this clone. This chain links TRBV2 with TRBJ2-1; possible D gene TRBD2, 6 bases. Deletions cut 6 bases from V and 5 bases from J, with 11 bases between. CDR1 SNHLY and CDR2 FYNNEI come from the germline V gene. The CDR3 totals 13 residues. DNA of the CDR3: TGTGCCAGCAGAGCGGGTATCAACAATGAGCAGTTCTTC. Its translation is CASRAGINNEQFF.

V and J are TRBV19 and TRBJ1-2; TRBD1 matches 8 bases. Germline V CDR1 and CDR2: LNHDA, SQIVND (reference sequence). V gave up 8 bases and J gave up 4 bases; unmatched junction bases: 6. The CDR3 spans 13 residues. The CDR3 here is CASFRQGTYGYTF. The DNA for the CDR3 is TGTGCCAGTTTTAGACAGGGGACCTATGGCTACACCTTC.